Below, one T cell receptor (beta chain) is given with its context. Germline-derived CDR1 and CDR2 are SEHNR and FQNEAQ (reference sequence). Deletions cut 5 bases from V and 3 bases from J, with 11 bases between. The CDR3 has 15 residues. This sample was included in a study of cytotoxic CD8 clonotypes in ibrutinib-treated CLL. The data were produced by immunoSEQ multiplex PCR, yet TCRdb's version contains in-frame clones alone and is incomplete. The sample lists tens of thousands of clones; roughly 50% were seen once. The source is a human donor with chronic lymphocytic leukemia. The chain carries TRBV7-9 and TRBJ2-6; D gene ambiguous. This specimen was PBMCs, taken before ibrutinib treatment. The CDR3 here is CASSHVSSGANVLTF. CDR3 in DNA: TGTGCCAGCAGCCACGTGTCTAGTGGGGCCAACGTCCTGACTTTC. Using reference TRBV7-9 and TRBJ2-6 for the parts outside the CDR3, the full variable domain is DTGVSQNPRHKITKRGQNVTFRCDPISEHNRLYWYRQTLGQGPEFLTYFQNEAQLEKSRLLSDRFSAERPKGSFSTLEIQRTEQGDSAMYLCASSHVSSGANVLTFGAGSRLTVL.